One sample yielded the 24 T cell receptor beta chains listed below, sequenced in a study of vaccination effects on CD4 cells after COVID-19 (dated by TCRdb to 2022 to 2024). Library prep was done by the immunoSEQ multiplex PCR assay. TCRdb re-hosts the immuneACCESS table, in-frame sequences only. Its copies lack some clones; in the studies checked, an unresolved V gene accounts for under half of them, and the cause for the rest is not known. For this sample the table gives 50,000 or so clones, of which 75% to 90% were detected only once. The top ten clonotypes cover 2.4% of the sample. The ViraFEST assay stimulated PBMC with viral peptide pools and then used TCR sequencing to identify antigen-specific CD4+ T cell clonotypes by expansion. After more than nine days of culture, CD4+ T cells were isolated with the EasySep CD4+ T cell isolation kit. No cognate antigen is known for these TCRs. The sequenced sample was CD4+ T cells from PBMCs cultured with HCoV-229E spike peptides, obtained before COVID-19 vaccination. The intended sense of this specimen's cell subset or site label: HCoV-229E spike overlapping peptide pool stimulation. Receptor source: a human donor who received a COVID-19 vaccine.

The chain is built from TRBV12-3 or TRBV12-4 and TRBJ2-2; D remains unclear. The V end was cut by 1 base, the J end by 8 bases, with 5 bases between. This CDR3 has 12 amino acids. CDR3 loop: CASSLEWGELFF. CDR3 DNA: TGTGCCAGCAGTTTAGAGTGGGGGGAGCTGTTTTTT.

This chain joins TRBV10-1 and TRBJ1-1; D perhaps matches TRBD1 (6 bases). Trimming stripped 6 bases from V and 1 base from J, with 12 bases between. CDR1 and CDR2 from the germline V gene are WNHNN and SYGVQD (reference sequence). The CDR3 extends over 14 amino acids. The CDR3 spells CASRPGTSNTEAFF. The CDR3 DNA reads as TGCGCCAGCAGACCCGGGACATCGAACACTGAAGCTTTCTTT.

The genes are TRBV11-3 and TRBJ2-2; 9 positions agree with TRBD1. Germline V gene data show CDR1 as SGHNT and CDR2 as YENEEA. J gave up 1 base and V 5 bases, and 2 bases lay outside the gene matches. The CDR3 loop spans 15 amino acids. The DNA for the CDR3 is TGTGCCAGCAGCGTGGGACAGGGGAACACCGGGGAGCTGTTTTTT. It encodes CASSVGQGNTGELFF.

The genes are TRBV2 and TRBJ1-5; D call uncertain. The CDR3 loop spans 15 amino acids. CDR1 SNHLY and CDR2 FYNNEI come from the germline V gene. V lost 5 bases, J lost 0 bases, and 11 bases lay in between. The CDR3 loop is CASSRETTSNQPQHF. The CDR3 coding sequence is TGTGCCAGCAGTCGTGAAACTACTAGCAATCAGCCCCAGCATTTT. Complete variable domain (other parts from reference TRBV2 and TRBJ1-5): EPEVTQTPSHQVTQMGQEVILRCVPISNHLYFYWYRQILGQKVEFLVSFYNNEISEKSEIFDDQFSVERPDGSNFTLKIRSTKLEDSAMYFCASSRETTSNQPQHFGDGTRLSIL.

This chain connects TRBV25-1 to TRBJ2-5; no firm D call. The CDR3 totals 11 residues. The germline V gene encodes CDR1 MGHDK and CDR2 SYGVNS. Trimming removed 1 base at V and 5 bases at J, with 2 bases between. The CDR3 here is CASSESETQYF. Here the CDR3 DNA reads TGTGCCAGCAGTGAATCTGAGACCCAGTACTTC.

The J gene is TRBJ2-3, the V gene TRBV9, with D possibly TRBD2 on 7 matching bases. CDR1 and CDR2 from the germline V gene are SGDLS and YYNGEE. Deletions cut 4 bases from V and 5 bases from J, with 17 bases between. The CDR3 is 15 residues long. Here the CDR3 DNA reads TGTGCCAGCAGCCCCCGGGGGGCCATGATAGATACGCAGTATTTT. This encodes CASSPRGAMIDTQYF.

The V gene is TRBV5-1, the J gene TRBJ1-5; 8 positions match TRBD1. Germline loops: CDR1 SGHRS, CDR2 YFSETQ. This CDR3 has 15 amino acids. The V segment lost 0 bases and the J segment 7 bases; nucleotides outside the gene matches: 6. Here the CDR3 DNA reads TGCGCCAGCAGCTTGGCCTCAGGGGGCGCGCAGCCCCAGCATTTT. Translating it yields CASSLASGGAQPQHF.

The J gene is TRBJ1-2, the V gene TRBV28; possibly TRBD1 for D (5 bases). The V end was cut by 1 base, the J end by 5 bases, with 14 bases between. In germline, CDR1 is MDHEN, CDR2 SYDVKM. The CDR3 is made up of 15 amino acids. The CDR3 loop reads CASSLSSGALYGYTF. The CDR3 nucleotides are TGTGCCAGCAGTTTATCCTCCGGGGCACTATATGGCTACACCTTC.

The chain carries TRBV4-1 and TRBJ2-5; D not resolved. Germline V lookup: CDR1 MGHRA, CDR2 YSYEKL. The V end was cut by 5 bases, the J end by 5 bases, with 21 bases between. CDR3 length: 16 residues. CDR3 DNA sequence: TGCGCCAGCAGCTCGCAGCGAGATCGTCTTTCTGAGACCCAGTACTTC. Translation: CASSSQRDRLSETQYF.

V is TRBV19 and J is TRBJ1-2; D unclear. The CDR3 has 17 amino acids. V lost 3 bases and J 4 bases, leaving 21 bases between the germline ends. Germline V gene lookup returns CDR1 LNHDA and CDR2 SQIVND (reference sequence). The CDR3 sequence is CASSMRSPGLTTYGYTF. The CDR3 bases are TGTGCCAGTAGTATGAGGTCACCCGGCCTAACTACCTATGGCTACACCTTC.

The chain couples TRBV12-3 or TRBV12-4 to TRBJ1-6, with D unclear. The CDR3 covers 13 residues. Trimming cost V 3 bases and J 7 bases, with 7 bases left between them. CDR3 nucleotides: TGTGCCAGCAGTTTCTATTCAAATTCACCCCTCCACTTT. Its translation is CASSFYSNSPLHF.

This rearrangement joins TRBV29-1 to TRBJ2-5; unclear D gene. There are 12 residues in the CDR3. From germline, CDR1 is SQVTM and CDR2 ANQGSEA. Trimming removed 0 bases from V and 5 bases from J, with 7 bases in between. CDR3 sequence reads: CSVEDGWETQYF. CDR3 in DNA: TGCAGCGTTGAAGATGGCTGGGAGACCCAGTACTTC.

The chain uses TRBV2 and TRBJ1-1; D is unclear. Germline V lookup: CDR1 SNHLY, CDR2 FYNNEI. V lost 3 bases to trimming and J lost 0 bases, with 11 bases between them. The CDR3 is 15 residues long. The chain's CDR3 is CASSDLGSMNTEAFF. The CDR3, as DNA: TGTGCCAGCAGTGATCTTGGCAGCATGAACACTGAAGCTTTCTTT.

This clone turned up a few times. The gene calls are TRBV27 and TRBJ1-4; D may be TRBD1 (6 bases). The CDR3 consists of 16 residues. Trimming stripped 5 bases from V and 7 bases from J, with 20 bases between. From germline, CDR1 is MNHEY and CDR2 SMNVEV (reference sequence). In DNA, the CDR3 is TGTGCCAGCAGTGGCCAGGGGAATATGGCTGTTGAAAAACTGTTTTTT. It yields the protein CASSGQGNMAVEKLFF. Drawing the rest from reference TRBV27 and TRBJ1-4, the complete variable domain is EAQVTQNPRYLITVTGKKLTVTCSQNMNHEYMSWYRQDPGLGLRQIYYSMNVEVTDKGDVPEGYKVSRKEKRNFPLILESPSPNQTSLYFCASSGQGNMAVEKLFFGSGTQLSVL.

There are a few counts of this clone. The CDR3 DNA reads as TGCGCCAGCAGCCCAGGAACAGGGGCGGTCTGGAATTCACCCCTCCACTTT. It yields the protein CASSPGTGAVWNSPLHF. V and J are TRBV5-1 and TRBJ1-6; TRBD1 aligns across 7 bases. The V gene's germline CDR1 is SGHRS and CDR2 YFSETQ. After removal of 4 bases from V and 7 bases from J, the junction contained 14 bases not matched to a gene. CDR3 length: 17 amino acids.

The CDR3 region is CASSLAPRTGELFF. Here the CDR3 DNA reads TGTGCCAGCAGCTTAGCCCCTCGGACCGGGGAGCTGTTTTTT. The genes are TRBV7-2 and TRBJ2-2; D is unclear. The CDR3 covers 14 residues. Trimming removed 0 bases at V and 5 bases at J, with 7 bases between. Germline V CDR1 and CDR2: SGHTA, FQGNSA.

This sequence joins TRBV10-3 and TRBJ2-5, with 7 bases that match TRBD1. The J segment lost 1 base and the V segment lost 6 bases, leaving 2 bases of the junction unmatched. Germline V CDR1 and CDR2: ENHRY, SYGVKD. CDR3 length: 13 amino acids. For the CDR3, the DNA is TGTGCCATCAGCCAGGGGGTCCAAGAGACCCAGTACTTC. This encodes CAISQGVQETQYF.

This clone was seen more than once but under ten times. This rearrangement joins TRBV6-6 to TRBJ2-2; D perhaps matches TRBD2 (6 bases). Deletions cut 10 bases from V and 4 bases from J, with 10 bases between. The CDR3 totals 12 residues. Germline V lookup: CDR1 MNHNY, CDR2 SVGAGI (reference sequence). In nucleotides, the CDR3 is TGTGCCAATCAGGGAGGCACCGGGGAGCTGTTTTTT. Protein: CANQGGTGELFF.

The chain recombines TRBV5-1 with TRBJ1-4, with 7 bases matching TRBD1. Germline lookup yields CDR1 SGHRS and CDR2 YFSETQ. The V gene end was trimmed by 0 bases and the J gene end by 3 bases; junction bases not matched to a gene: 8. CDR3 length: 17 amino acids. The CDR3 bases are TGCGCCAGCAGCTTGGACCGGGGACAGACCGCTAATGAAAAACTGTTTTTT. It codes for CASSLDRGQTANEKLFF. Variable domain in full (rest from reference TRBV5-1 and TRBJ1-4): KAGVTQTPRYLIKTRGQQVTLSCSPISGHRSVSWYQQTPGQGLQFLFEYFSETQRNKGNFPGRFSGRQFSNSRSEMNVSTLELGDSALYLCASSLDRGQTANEKLFFGSGTQLSVL.

The chain combines TRBV19 with TRBJ1-1, with TRBD1 matching over 7 bases. The CDR3 covers 14 residues. CDR1 and CDR2 (germline): LNHDA, SQIVND (reference sequence). V gave up 5 bases and J gave up 4 bases; unmatched junction bases: 7. The CDR3 nucleotides read TGTGCCAGTAGTTGGGCAGGGGGTTTCACTGAAGCTTTCTTT. It yields the protein CASSWAGGFTEAFF. The complete variable domain, with remaining parts taken from reference TRBV19 and TRBJ1-1, reads DGGITQSPKYLFRKEGQNVTLSCEQNLNHDAMYWYRQDPGQGLRLIYYSQIVNDFQKGDIAEGYSVSREKKESFPLTVTSAQKNPTAFYLCASSWAGGFTEAFFGQGTRLTVV.

The CDR3 reads CASSLDGYTDTQYF. The CDR3 DNA follows: TGTGCCAGCAGCTTGGACGGATACACAGATACGCAGTATTTT. The V gene is TRBV2, the J gene TRBJ2-3; D ambiguous. This CDR3 is 14 amino acids long. Trimming removed 6 bases from V and 2 bases from J, with 12 bases in between. Germline V CDR1 and CDR2: SNHLY, FYNNEI.

The rearrangement links TRBV6-5 to TRBJ2-1; D tentatively fits TRBD1 or TRBD2 (5 bases each). CDR1 is MNHEY and CDR2 is SVGAGI in the germline V gene. V dropped 4 bases and J dropped 4 bases, with 14 bases sitting between them. CDR3 length: 15 residues. The CDR3 DNA sequence: TGTGCCAGCAGTTTCGCCGGGACCGCTTACAATGAGCAGTTCTTC. The encoded protein is CASSFAGTAYNEQFF.

The V and J genes are TRBV12-3 or TRBV12-4 and TRBJ2-7; 7 nucleotides align to TRBD1. Losses at the gene ends were 6 bases for V and 5 bases for J; bases not matched to a gene: 4. The CDR3 consists of 12 residues. The CDR3 DNA reads as TGTGCCAGCAGGACAGGGAACCACGAGCAGTACGTC. Translating gives CASRTGNHEQYV.

The CDR3 DNA sequence: TGTGCCAGCAGTCCCCGGTTTGCTCCTAACTATGGCTACACCTTC. Protein: CASSPRFAPNYGYTF. The chain couples TRBV28 to TRBJ1-2; no definite D call. This CDR3 region has 15 residues. The germline gives CDR1 MDHEN, CDR2 SYDVKM. The V end lost 5 bases, the J end lost 0 bases, and 13 bases lay between the germline ends.